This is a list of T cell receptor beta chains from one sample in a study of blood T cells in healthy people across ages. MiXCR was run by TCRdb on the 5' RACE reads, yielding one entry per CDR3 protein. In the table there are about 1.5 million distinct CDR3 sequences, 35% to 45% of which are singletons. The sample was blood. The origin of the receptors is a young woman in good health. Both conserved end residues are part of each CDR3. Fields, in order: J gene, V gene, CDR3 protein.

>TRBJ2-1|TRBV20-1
CSATTSGGAHEQFF
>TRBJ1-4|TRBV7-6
CASSFLGQNEKLFF
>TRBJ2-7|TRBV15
CATSRARDEQYF
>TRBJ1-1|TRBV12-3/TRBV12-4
CASSSGGAGTEAFF
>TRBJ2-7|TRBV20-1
CSAIFSETYEQYF
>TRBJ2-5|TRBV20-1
CSAGSTGDWSETQYF
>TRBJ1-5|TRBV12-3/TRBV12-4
CASSLPGQGTKQPQHF
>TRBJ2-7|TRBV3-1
CASSHLRGQSSYEQYF
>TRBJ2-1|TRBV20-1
CSAPLGPYNEQFF
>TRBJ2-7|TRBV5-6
CASSLSKPGQALPAYEQYF
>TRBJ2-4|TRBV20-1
CSAKFRGSYKQYF
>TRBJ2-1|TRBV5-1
CASSLQGGRSYNEQFF
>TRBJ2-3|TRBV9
CASSIGTSGATDTQYF
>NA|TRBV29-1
CSVSTSGRGYNEQYF
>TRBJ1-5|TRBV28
CASSLWRRVGNQPQHF
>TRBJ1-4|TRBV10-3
CASRGSRNEKLFF
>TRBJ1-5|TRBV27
CASSFDGTNQPQHF
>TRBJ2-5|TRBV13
CASSLPRLAGNEQYF
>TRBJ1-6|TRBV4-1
CASSPFGGSRSYNSPLHF
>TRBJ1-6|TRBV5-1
CASSMDGPGDSPLHF
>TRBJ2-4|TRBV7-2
CASSLAVGNNEQYF
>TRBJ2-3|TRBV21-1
CASSKGRTDTDTQYF
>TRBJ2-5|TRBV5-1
CASSPRQSQETQYF
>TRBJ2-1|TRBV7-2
CASSLAPLGNEQFF
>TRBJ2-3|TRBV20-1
CSAEGTSSPDTQYF
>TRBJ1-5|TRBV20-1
CSASPRGRGFSQPQHF
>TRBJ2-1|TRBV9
CASSVALLSVEQFF
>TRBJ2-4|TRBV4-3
CASSQGSGPRYIQYF
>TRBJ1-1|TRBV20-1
CSARPGGAAWNTEAFF
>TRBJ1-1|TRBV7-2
CASSLVVREAFF
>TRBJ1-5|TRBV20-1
CSAREGGRQPQHF
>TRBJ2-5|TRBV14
CGSSPSRQETQYF
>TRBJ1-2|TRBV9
CASATGIYGYTF
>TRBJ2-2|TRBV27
CASSRLAGNTGELFF
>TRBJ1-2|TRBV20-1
CSARSTGSLYTF
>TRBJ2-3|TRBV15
CATSRGGAIALTDTQYF
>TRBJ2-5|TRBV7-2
CASSLGTGLSYGQYF
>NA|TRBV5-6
CASSLIPRVETQYF
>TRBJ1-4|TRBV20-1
CSASYDGEKLFF
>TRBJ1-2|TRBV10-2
CASSDREYYGYTF
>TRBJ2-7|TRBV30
CAWSVGDNEQYF
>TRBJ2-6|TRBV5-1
CASRRYSSGANVLTF
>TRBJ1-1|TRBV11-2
CASSSVGTYTEAFF
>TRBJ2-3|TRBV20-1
CSARNRELSTDTQYF
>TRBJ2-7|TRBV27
CASRRLAQTYEQYF
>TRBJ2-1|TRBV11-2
CAWGVAGYNEQFF
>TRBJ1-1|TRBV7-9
CASSLTGKGKLNTEAFF
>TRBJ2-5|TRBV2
CASSPGLARQETQYF
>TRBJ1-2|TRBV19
CASSTGGGDGYTF
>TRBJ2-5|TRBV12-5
CASGILPETQYF
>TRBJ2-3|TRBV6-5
CASSRTGMGTQYF
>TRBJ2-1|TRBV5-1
CASSLLGGNKGEQFF
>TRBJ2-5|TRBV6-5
CASSYSSWQGIVTQYF
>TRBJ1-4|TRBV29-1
CSVEGPSGESNEKLFF
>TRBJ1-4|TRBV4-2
CASSQGSGAANEKLFF
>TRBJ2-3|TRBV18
CASSNRKRESTDTQYF
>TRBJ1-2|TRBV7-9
CASSRQLQGPNYGYTF